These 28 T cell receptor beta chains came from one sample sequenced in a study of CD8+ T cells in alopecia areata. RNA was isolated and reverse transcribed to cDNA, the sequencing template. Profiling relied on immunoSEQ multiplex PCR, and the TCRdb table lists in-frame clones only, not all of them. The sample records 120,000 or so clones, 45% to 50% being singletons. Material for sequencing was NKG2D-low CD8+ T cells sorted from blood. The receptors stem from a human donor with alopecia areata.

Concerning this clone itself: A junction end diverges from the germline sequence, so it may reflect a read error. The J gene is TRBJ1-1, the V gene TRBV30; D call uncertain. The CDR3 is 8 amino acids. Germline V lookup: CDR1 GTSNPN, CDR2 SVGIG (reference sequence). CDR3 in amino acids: CAWDITLF. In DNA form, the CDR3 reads TGTGCCTGGGACATTACCCTATTT.

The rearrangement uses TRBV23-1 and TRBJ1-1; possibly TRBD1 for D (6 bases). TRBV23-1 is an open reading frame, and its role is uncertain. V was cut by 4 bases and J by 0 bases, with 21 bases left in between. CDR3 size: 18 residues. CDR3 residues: CASSRFGQRERLNTEAFF. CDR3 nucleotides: TGCGCCAGCAGTCGGTTCGGACAGAGAGAGCGCCTGAACACTGAAGCTTTCTTT.

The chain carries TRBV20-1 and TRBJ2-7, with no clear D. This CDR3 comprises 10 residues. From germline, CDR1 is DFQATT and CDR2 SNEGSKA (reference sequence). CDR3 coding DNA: TGCAGCCAAAAACCTCTCGAGCAGTACTTC. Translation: CSQKPLEQYF.

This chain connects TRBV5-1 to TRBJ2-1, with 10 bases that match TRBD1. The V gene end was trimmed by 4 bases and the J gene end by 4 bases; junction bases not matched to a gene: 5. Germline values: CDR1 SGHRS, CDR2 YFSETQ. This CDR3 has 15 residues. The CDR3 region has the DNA TGCGCCAGCAGCCCCGACAGGGGGCGTTACAATGAGCAGTTCTTC. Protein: CASSPDRGRYNEQFF. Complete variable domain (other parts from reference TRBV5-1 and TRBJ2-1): KAGVTQTPRYLIKTRGQQVTLSCSPISGHRSVSWYQQTPGQGLQFLFEYFSETQRNKGNFPGRFSGRQFSNSRSEMNVSTLELGDSALYLCASSPDRGRYNEQFFGPGTRLTVL.

The CDR3 DNA is TGTGCCAGCAGTGGACCGGGTGAAGCTTTCTTT. This gives the protein CASSGPGEAFF. The chain combines TRBV25-1 with TRBJ1-1; the D is unclear. The CDR3 has 11 residues. CDR1 and CDR2 from the germline V gene are MGHDK and SYGVNS. V was cut by 4 bases and J by 7 bases, with 7 bases left in between.

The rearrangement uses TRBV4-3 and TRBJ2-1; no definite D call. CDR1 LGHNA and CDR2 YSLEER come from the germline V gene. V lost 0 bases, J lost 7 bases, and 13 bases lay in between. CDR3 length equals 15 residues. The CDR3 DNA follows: TGCGCCAGCAGCCAAGACCCCCGAGGATTTAATGAGCAGTTCTTC. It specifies CASSQDPRGFNEQFF.

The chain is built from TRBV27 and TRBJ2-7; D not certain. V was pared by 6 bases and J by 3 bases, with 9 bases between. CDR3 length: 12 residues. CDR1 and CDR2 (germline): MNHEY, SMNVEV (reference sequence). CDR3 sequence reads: CASRNSIYEQYF. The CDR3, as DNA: TGTGCCAGCAGGAACAGTATCTACGAGCAGTACTTC.

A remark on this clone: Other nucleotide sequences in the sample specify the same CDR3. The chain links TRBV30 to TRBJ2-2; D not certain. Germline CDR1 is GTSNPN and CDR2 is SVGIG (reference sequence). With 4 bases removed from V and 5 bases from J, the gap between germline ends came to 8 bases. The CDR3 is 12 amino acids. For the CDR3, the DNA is TGTGCCTGGATGGGTGTAACCGGGGAGCTGTTTTTT. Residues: CAWMGVTGELFF.

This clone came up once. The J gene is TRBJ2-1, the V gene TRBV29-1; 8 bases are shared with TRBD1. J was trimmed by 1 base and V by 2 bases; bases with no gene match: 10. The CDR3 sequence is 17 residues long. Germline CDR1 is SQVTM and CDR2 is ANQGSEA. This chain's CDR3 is CSVEPDPRDRSYNEQFF. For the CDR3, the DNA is TGCAGCGTTGAACCTGATCCCCGGGACAGGTCCTACAATGAGCAGTTCTTC.

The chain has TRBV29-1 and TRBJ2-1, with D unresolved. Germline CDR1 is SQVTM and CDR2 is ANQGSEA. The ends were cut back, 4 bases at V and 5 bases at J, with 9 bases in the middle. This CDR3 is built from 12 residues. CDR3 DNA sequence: TGCAGCGTTGTGGGGTACGACAATGAGCAGTTCTTC. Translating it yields CSVVGYDNEQFF.

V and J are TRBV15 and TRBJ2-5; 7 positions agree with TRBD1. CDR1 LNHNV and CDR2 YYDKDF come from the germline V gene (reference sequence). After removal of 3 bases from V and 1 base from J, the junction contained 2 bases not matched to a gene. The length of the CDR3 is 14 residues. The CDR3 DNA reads TGTGCCACCAGCAGTGGGACAGTCCAAGAGACCCAGTACTTC. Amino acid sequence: CATSSGTVQETQYF.

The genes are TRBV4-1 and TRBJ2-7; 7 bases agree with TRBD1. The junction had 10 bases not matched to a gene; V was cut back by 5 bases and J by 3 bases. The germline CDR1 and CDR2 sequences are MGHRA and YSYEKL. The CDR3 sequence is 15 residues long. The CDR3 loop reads CASSNRDSEGYEQYF. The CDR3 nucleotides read TGCGCCAGCAGCAATCGGGACAGCGAAGGCTACGAGCAGTACTTC.

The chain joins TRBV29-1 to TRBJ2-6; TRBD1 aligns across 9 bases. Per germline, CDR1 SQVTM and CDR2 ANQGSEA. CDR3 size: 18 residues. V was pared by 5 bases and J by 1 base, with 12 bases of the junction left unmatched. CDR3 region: CSVQIPGQGRSGANVLTF. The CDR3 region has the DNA TGCAGCGTTCAGATTCCGGGACAGGGCAGATCTGGGGCCAACGTCCTGACTTTC.

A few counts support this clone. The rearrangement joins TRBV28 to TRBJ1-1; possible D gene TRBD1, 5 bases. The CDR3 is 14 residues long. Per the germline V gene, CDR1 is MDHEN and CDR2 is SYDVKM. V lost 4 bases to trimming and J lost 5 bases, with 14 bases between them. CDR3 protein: CASSSRVRGTEAFF. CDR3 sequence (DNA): TGTGCCAGCAGTTCCAGGGTACGTGGGACTGAAGCTTTCTTT.

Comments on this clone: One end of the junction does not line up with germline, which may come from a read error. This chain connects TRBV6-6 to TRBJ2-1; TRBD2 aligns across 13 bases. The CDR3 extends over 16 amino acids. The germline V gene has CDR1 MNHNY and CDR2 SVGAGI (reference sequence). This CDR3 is CASSSPGTSGANQQFF. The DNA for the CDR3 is TGTGCCAGCAGTTCCCCTGGGACTAGCGGGGCCAATCAGCAGTTCTTC.

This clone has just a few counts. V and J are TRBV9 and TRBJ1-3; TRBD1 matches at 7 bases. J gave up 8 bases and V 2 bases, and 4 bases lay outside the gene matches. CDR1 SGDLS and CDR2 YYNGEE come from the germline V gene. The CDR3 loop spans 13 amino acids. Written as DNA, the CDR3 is TGTGCCAGCAGCGTTGGGACAGCCGACACCATATATTTT. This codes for CASSVGTADTIYF.

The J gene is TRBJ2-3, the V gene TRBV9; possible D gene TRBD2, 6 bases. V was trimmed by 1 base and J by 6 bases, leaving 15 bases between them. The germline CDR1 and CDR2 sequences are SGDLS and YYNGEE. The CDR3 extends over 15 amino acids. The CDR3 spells CASSVTASGWDTQYF. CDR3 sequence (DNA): TGTGCCAGCAGCGTAACGGCCAGCGGGTGGGATACGCAGTATTTT.

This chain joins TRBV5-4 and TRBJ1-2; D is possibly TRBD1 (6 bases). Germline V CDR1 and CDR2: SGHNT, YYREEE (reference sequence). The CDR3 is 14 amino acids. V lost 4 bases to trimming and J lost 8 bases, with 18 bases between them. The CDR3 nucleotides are TGTGCCAGCAGCCTGACGGACAGATCGGGCGGCTACACCTTC. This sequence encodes CASSLTDRSGGYTF.

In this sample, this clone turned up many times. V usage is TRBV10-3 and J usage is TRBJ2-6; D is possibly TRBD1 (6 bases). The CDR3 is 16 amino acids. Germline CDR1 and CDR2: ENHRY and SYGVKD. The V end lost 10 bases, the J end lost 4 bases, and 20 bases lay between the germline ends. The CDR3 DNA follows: TGTGCCACATTGACAGGACAAGGAGCAGGGGCCAACGTCCTGACTTTC. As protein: CATLTGQGAGANVLTF.

CDR3 loop: CSVQGYEAEAFF. The DNA of the CDR3 is TGCAGCGTCCAGGGGTACGAAGCTGAAGCTTTCTTT. The chain joins TRBV29-1 to TRBJ1-1; possible D gene TRBD1, 6 bases. The V gene's germline CDR1 is SQVTM and CDR2 ANQGSEA. The CDR3 sequence is 12 residues long. Between the trimmed V and J ends, which lost 6 bases and 6 bases, there was a span of 14 bases. The whole variable domain, filled in from reference TRBV29-1 and TRBJ1-1, reads SAVISQKPSRDICQRGTSLTIQCQVDSQVTMMFWYRQQPGQSLTLIATANQGSEATYESGFVIDKFPISRPNLTFSTLTVSNMSPEDSSIYLCSVQGYEAEAFFGQGTRLTVV.

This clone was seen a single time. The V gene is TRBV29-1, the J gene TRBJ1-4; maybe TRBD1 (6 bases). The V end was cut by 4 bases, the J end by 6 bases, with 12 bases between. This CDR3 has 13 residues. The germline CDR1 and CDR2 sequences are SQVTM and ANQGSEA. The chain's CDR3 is CSVVSGEYEKLFF. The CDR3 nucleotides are TGCAGCGTTGTCTCAGGGGAATATGAAAAACTGTTTTTT.

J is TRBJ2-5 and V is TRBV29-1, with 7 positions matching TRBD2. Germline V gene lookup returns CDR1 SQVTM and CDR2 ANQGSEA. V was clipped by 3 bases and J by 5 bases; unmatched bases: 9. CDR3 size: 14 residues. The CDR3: CSVEGTQRDETQYF. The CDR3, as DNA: TGCAGCGTTGAGGGGACCCAGCGGGATGAGACCCAGTACTTC.

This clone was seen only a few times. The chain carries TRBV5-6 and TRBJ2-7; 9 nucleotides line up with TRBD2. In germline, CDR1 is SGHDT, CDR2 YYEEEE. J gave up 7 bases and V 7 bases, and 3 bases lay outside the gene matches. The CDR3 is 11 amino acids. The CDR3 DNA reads TGTGCCAGCTCTAGCGGGATAGAGCAGTACTTC. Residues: CASSSGIEQYF.

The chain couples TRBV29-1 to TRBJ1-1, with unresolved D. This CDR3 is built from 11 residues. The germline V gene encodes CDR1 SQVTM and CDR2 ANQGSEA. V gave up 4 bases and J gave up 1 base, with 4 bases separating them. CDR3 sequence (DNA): TGCAGCGTTGGAAGGAACACTGAAGCTTTCTTT. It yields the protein CSVGRNTEAFF.

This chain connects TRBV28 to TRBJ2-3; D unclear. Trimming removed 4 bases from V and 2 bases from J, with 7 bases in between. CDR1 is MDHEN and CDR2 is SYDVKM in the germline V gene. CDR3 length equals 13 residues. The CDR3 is CASSYRFTDTQYF. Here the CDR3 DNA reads TGTGCCAGCAGTTATAGGTTCACAGATACGCAGTATTTT.

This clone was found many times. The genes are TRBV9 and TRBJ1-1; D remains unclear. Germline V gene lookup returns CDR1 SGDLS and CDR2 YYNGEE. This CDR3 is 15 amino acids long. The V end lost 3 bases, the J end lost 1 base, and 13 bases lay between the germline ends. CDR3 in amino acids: CASSGALDGNTEAFF. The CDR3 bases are TGTGCCAGCAGCGGCGCTCTGGACGGGAACACTGAAGCTTTCTTT.

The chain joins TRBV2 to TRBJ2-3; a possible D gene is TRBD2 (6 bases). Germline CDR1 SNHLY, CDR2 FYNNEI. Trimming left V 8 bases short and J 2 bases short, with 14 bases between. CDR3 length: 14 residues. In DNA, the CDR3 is TGTGCCAGCGTGGAAGCGGGCCTCACAGATACGCAGTATTTT. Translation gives CASVEAGLTDTQYF.

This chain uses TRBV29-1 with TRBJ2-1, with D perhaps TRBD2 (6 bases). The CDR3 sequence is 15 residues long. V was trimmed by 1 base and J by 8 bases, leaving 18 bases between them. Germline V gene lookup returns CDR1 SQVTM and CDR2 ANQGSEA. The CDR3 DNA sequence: TGCAGCGTTGAAGTCCCGGGGGACTTGATTGATGAGCAGTTCTTC. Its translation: CSVEVPGDLIDEQFF.